Following are 15 T cell receptor beta chains from one sample sequenced in a study of shared T cell receptors in the human thymus. Generated by immunoSEQ multiplex PCR, the TCRdb table keeps only in-frame clones and is missing some. The data hold hundreds of thousands of clones, with 95% observed a single time. Sequenced material: thymocytes. The receptor set was obtained from a human donor.

The chain couples TRBV29-1 to TRBJ1-3, with D tentatively TRBD1 (5 bases). From germline, CDR1 is SQVTM and CDR2 ANQGSEA. This CDR3 is built from 13 residues. The CDR3 spells CGALPVSGNTIYF. Here the CDR3 DNA reads TGCGGGGCCCTTCCAGTCTCTGGAAACACCATATATTTT.

V usage is TRBV15 and J usage is TRBJ1-5; the D gene is possibly TRBD1 (6 bases). The CDR3 runs 13 residues. Germline CDR1 reads LNHNV; CDR2 reads YYDKDF (reference sequence). Trimming removed 5 bases at V and 6 bases at J, with 11 bases between. The CDR3 reads CATSQGGGQPQHF. The CDR3, as DNA: TGTGCCACCAGCCAAGGGGGGGGTCAGCCCCAGCATTTT.

This clone was observed once. V usage is TRBV14 and J usage is TRBJ1-2; TRBD1 agrees at 8 bases. This CDR3 has 21 residues. The V segment lost 0 bases and the J segment 2 bases; nucleotides outside the gene matches: 20. Germline CDR1 and CDR2: SGHDN and FVKESK. CDR3: CASSQDWGGPGQAQPNYGYTF. CDR3 DNA sequence: TGTGCCAGCAGCCAAGATTGGGGGGGGCCGGGACAGGCACAACCCAACTATGGCTACACCTTC.

The CDR3 protein is CASSQGTGSNTEAFF. CDR3 in DNA: TGCGCCAGCAGCCAAGGGACAGGATCGAACACTGAAGCTTTCTTT. The V gene is TRBV4-3, the J gene TRBJ1-1, with TRBD1 identical over 7 bases. The CDR3 consists of 15 residues. Trimming took 1 base from V and 1 from J; bases not matched to a gene: 3. CDR1 LGHNA and CDR2 YSLEER come from the germline V gene.

The CDR3 is CAWSVNPPYEQYF. CDR3 in DNA: TGTGCCTGGAGTGTAAACCCTCCGTACGAGCAGTACTTC. The chain carries TRBV30 and TRBJ2-7, with D uncertain. V lost 0 bases and J lost 4, with 10 bases in between. Germline lookup yields CDR1 GTSNPN and CDR2 SVGIG (reference sequence). This CDR3 region has 13 residues.

This clone was observed a handful of times. The chain recombines TRBV7-2 with TRBJ2-7; no clear D. Germline-derived CDR1 and CDR2 are SGHTA and FQGNSA. The CDR3 consists of 15 residues. V lost 6 bases and J lost 5, with 20 bases in between. Written as DNA, the CDR3 is TGTGCCAGCAGTTCGGAAGGACCCTCGACCCACGAGCAGTACTTC. This codes for CASSSEGPSTHEQYF. The full variable domain, completed using reference TRBV7-2 and TRBJ2-7, is GAGVSQSPSNKVTEKGKDVELRCDPISGHTALYWYRQSLGQGLEFLIYFQGNSAPDKSGLPSDRFSAERTGGSVSTLTIQRTQQEDSAVYLCASSSEGPSTHEQYFGPGTRLTVT.

The CDR3 here is CASSEMTGGDRAYEQYF. CDR3 coding DNA: TGTGCCAGCAGTGAAATGACGGGGGGGGACAGAGCCTACGAGCAGTACTTC. This chain connects TRBV6-1 to TRBJ2-7, with D perhaps TRBD2 (8 bases). This CDR3 is 17 amino acids long. V lost 2 bases and J 2 bases, leaving 19 bases between the germline ends. Germline CDR1 and CDR2: MNHNS and SASEGT.

Here the CDR3 reads CASSVGATGANVLTF. In DNA, the CDR3 is TGTGCCAGCAGCGTCGGAGCGACTGGGGCCAACGTCCTGACTTTC. The V call is TRBV9, the J call TRBJ2-6; D is unclear. Germline CDR1 SGDLS, CDR2 YYNGEE. This CDR3 has 15 amino acids. V gave up 2 bases and J gave up 2 bases, with 8 bases separating them.

The V and J genes are TRBV27 and TRBJ1-1, with a tentative D call TRBD1 (5 bases). V shed 5 bases and J shed 0 bases, with 37 bases lying between them. The germline CDR1 and CDR2 sequences are MNHEY and SMNVEV (reference sequence). CDR3 length: 23 amino acids. The CDR3 region is CASSPLVEGERVGADTMNTEAFF. Written as DNA, the CDR3 is TGTGCCAGCAGTCCACTGGTTGAAGGGGAGAGAGTTGGGGCTGACACGATGAACACTGAAGCTTTCTTT.

The V gene is TRBV28, the J gene TRBJ1-3, with 11 bases lining up with TRBD1. Germline-derived CDR1 and CDR2 are MDHEN and SYDVKM. The ends lost 10 bases at V and 1 base at J; junction bases unmatched: 15. The CDR3 runs to 18 residues. The CDR3 spells CAINDGTGGPLSGNTIYF. CDR3 nucleotides: TGTGCCATCAACGACGGGACAGGGGGACCCCTATCTGGAAACACCATATATTTT.

This clone was counted a few times. The chain is built from TRBV20-1 and TRBJ1-1; weak D call: TRBD1 (6 bases). V was trimmed by 5 bases and J by 11 bases, leaving 12 bases between them. This CDR3 contains 10 residues. The germline CDR1 and CDR2 sequences are DFQATT and SNEGSKA (reference sequence). This CDR3 reads CSAYGQKAFF. DNA for the CDR3: TGCAGTGCTTACGGACAGAAGGCTTTCTTT.

The chain is built from TRBV5-6 and TRBJ1-6, with 9 bases lining up with TRBD1. CDR1 and CDR2 (germline): SGHDT, YYEEEE. The trim removed 6 bases at V and 5 bases at J, leaving 12 bases unmatched. The CDR3 is made up of 17 amino acids. CDR3 region: CASNLEPRTGDNSPLHF. The CDR3 DNA follows: TGTGCCAGCAATTTAGAGCCCCGGACAGGGGATAATTCACCCCTCCACTTT.

This CDR3 reads CASSLARRQGEAGELFF. The CDR3 coding sequence is TGTGCCAGCAGCTTAGCCCGTCGACAGGGGGAGGCCGGGGAGCTGTTTTTT. The chain combines TRBV27 with TRBJ2-2; 9 bases align to TRBD1. The CDR3 loop spans 17 amino acids. Germline V gives CDR1 MNHEY, CDR2 SMNVEV (reference sequence). V shed 6 bases and J 6 bases; nucleotides not matched to a gene: 14.

CDR3 residues: CASSLGQSYEQYF. CDR3 in DNA: TGTGCCAGCAGTTTGGGGCAGTCCTACGAGCAGTACTTC. The rearrangement joins TRBV28 to TRBJ2-7; D perhaps matches TRBD1 (5 bases). CDR3 size: 13 residues. CDR1 is MDHEN and CDR2 is SYDVKM in the germline V gene. Trimming left V 3 bases short and J 1 base short, with 7 bases between. The whole variable domain, filled in from reference TRBV28 and TRBJ2-7, reads DVKVTQSSRYLVKRTGEKVFLECVQDMDHENMFWYRQDPGLGLRLIYFSYDVKMKEKGDIPEGYSVSREKKERFSLILESASTNQTSMYLCASSLGQSYEQYFGPGTRLTVT.

The rearrangement joins TRBV5-1 to TRBJ1-1; D call uncertain. Germline loops: CDR1 SGHRS, CDR2 YFSETQ. The CDR3 runs to 14 residues. The ends were cut back, 1 base at V and 6 bases at J, with 13 bases in the middle. In DNA, the CDR3 is TGCGCCAGCAGCTTGACAGATCACGGGGCTGAAGCTTTCTTT. This gives the protein CASSLTDHGAEAFF. Full variable domain (remainder filled in from reference TRBV5-1 and TRBJ1-1): KAGVTQTPRYLIKTRGQQVTLSCSPISGHRSVSWYQQTPGQGLQFLFEYFSETQRNKGNFPGRFSGRQFSNSRSEMNVSTLELGDSALYLCASSLTDHGAEAFFGQGTRLTVV.